These 29 T cell receptor beta chains were all obtained from the same sample, sequenced in a study of T cell responses to AZD1222 COVID-19 vaccine. Repertoires were generated with immunoSEQ multiplex PCR, while TCRdb's copy carries only in-frame clones and drops some. Altogether fewer than 90,000 clones are present, about nine tenths being singletons, with the ten largest covering roughly a quarter. The specimen was peripheral blood, collected on day 0 of AZD1222 vaccination. These receptors came from an adult in good health.

The rearrangement links TRBV19 to TRBJ1-2; 10 bases fit TRBD1. Germline CDR1 LNHDA, CDR2 SQIVND (reference sequence). The CDR3 runs to 14 residues. The trim removed 6 bases at V and 4 bases at J, leaving 5 bases unmatched. In DNA, the CDR3 is TGTGCCAGTAGGACAGGGGGCTTGAGCTATGGCTACACCTTC. It specifies CASRTGGLSYGYTF.

The V gene is TRBV5-1, the J gene TRBJ2-3; maybe TRBD1 (6 bases). With 0 bases removed from V and 3 bases from J, the gap between germline ends came to 11 bases. CDR1 and CDR2 (germline): SGHRS, YFSETQ. The CDR3 is 15 amino acids. The CDR3 coding sequence is TGCGCCAGCAGCTTGGAAGGGGGAGAGACAGATACGCAGTATTTT. It is translated as CASSLEGGETDTQYF.

The sample holds one count of this clone. V and J are TRBV11-2 and TRBJ2-1; 10 bases line up with TRBD2. Germline assignment: CDR1 SGHAT and CDR2 FQNNGV. Trimming removed 5 bases from V and 2 bases from J; junction bases left unmatched: 3. The CDR3 has 15 residues. CDR3 sequence reads: CASSPGTSAYNEQFF. In nucleotides, the CDR3 is TGTGCCAGCAGCCCCGGGACTAGCGCCTACAATGAGCAGTTCTTC.

The rearrangement joins TRBV19 to TRBJ2-7, with TRBD2 matching over 9 bases. Unmatched junction bases numbered 8, after V lost 5 bases and J lost 3 bases. The CDR3 has 15 residues. Per germline, CDR1 LNHDA and CDR2 SQIVND (reference sequence). The CDR3: CASSGRLAARYEQYF. Written as DNA, the CDR3 is TGTGCCAGTAGTGGGAGACTAGCGGCACGCTACGAGCAGTACTTC.

In its sample, this clone was seen a few times. The DNA for the CDR3 is TGTGCTAGTGGCCTTGACAGGGCAAAGGAGAACACTGAAGCTTTCTTT. Its translation: CASGLDRAKENTEAFF. V gene TRBV12-5 combines with J gene TRBJ1-1, with 7 bases that match TRBD1. From germline, CDR1 is LGHNT and CDR2 FRNRAP. V trimming: 6 bases; J trimming: 1 base; junction bases outside the gene matches: 11. CDR3 length: 16 residues.

This clone came up once. The CDR3: CASSPEVRGSSYEQYF. The CDR3 DNA follows: TGTGCCAGCTCACCTGAAGTGCGGGGGTCTTCCTACGAGCAGTACTTC. V usage is TRBV18 and J usage is TRBJ2-7, with 7 bases lining up with TRBD2. Germline V lookup: CDR1 KGHSH, CDR2 LQKENI. The CDR3 runs to 16 residues. The V and J ends lost 3 bases and 1 base, in that order; junction bases with no gene match: 9.

V is TRBV30 and J is TRBJ1-5, with D unclear. With 1 base removed from V and 5 bases from J, the gap between germline ends came to 9 bases. CDR3 length: 13 residues. Germline CDR1 is GTSNPN and CDR2 is SVGIG (reference sequence). The CDR3 reads CAWSAETDQPQHF. The CDR3 nucleotides read TGTGCCTGGAGTGCGGAAACAGATCAGCCCCAGCATTTT. Variable domain in full (rest from reference TRBV30 and TRBJ1-5): SQTIHQWPATLVQPVGSPLSLECTVEGTSNPNLYWYRQAAGRGLQLLFYSVGIGQISSEVPQNLSASRPQDRQFILSSKKLLLSDSGFYLCAWSAETDQPQHFGDGTRLSIL.

DNA for the CDR3: TGTGCCAGCAGTTACTCGGTTAGCGTAAAAGGGGATACGCAGTATTTT. The encoded protein is CASSYSVSVKGDTQYF. The chain couples TRBV6-6 to TRBJ2-3; possible D gene TRBD2, 5 bases. CDR1 is MNHNY and CDR2 is SVGAGI in the germline V gene (reference sequence). This CDR3 is 16 amino acids long. V gave up 0 bases and J gave up 6 bases, with 16 bases separating them.

The chain couples TRBV23-1 to TRBJ2-7, with a tentative D call TRBD2 (5 bases). TRBV23-1 is given ORF status, its function remaining uncertain. Trimming took off 2 bases at V and 7 bases at J, with 6 bases between the two ends. This CDR3 is built from 11 residues. In nucleotides, the CDR3 is TGCGCCAGCAGTCAAGTAGCGGAGCAGTACTTC. Translation gives CASSQVAEQYF.

This chain's CDR3 is CAWWSGSRVGEQYF. DNA for the CDR3: TGTGCCTGGTGGAGTGGCAGCCGGGTCGGCGAGCAGTACTTC. The chain links TRBV30 to TRBJ2-7, with D unresolved. Trimming stripped 5 bases from V and 6 bases from J, with 20 bases between. CDR1 is GTSNPN, CDR2 SVGIG, per germline (reference sequence). The CDR3 has 14 amino acids.

The chain is built from TRBV18 and TRBJ2-1; a weak D match, TRBD1 (6 bases). The V end lost 1 base, the J end lost 7 bases, and 17 bases lay between the germline ends. The V gene's germline CDR1 is KGHSH and CDR2 LQKENI. The CDR3 is 16 residues long. Written as DNA, the CDR3 is TGTGCCAGCTCACCACGAGGAGACCCCCAGGGGAATGAGCAGTTCTTC. This sequence encodes CASSPRGDPQGNEQFF.

Remarks on this clone: This may be a read error: a much more frequent sequence differs by one nucleotide. This chain connects TRBV7-3 to TRBJ1-1, with D uncertain. The germline V gene encodes CDR1 SGHTA and CDR2 FQGTGA. Trimming took off 3 bases at V and 1 base at J, with 6 bases between the two ends. The CDR3 extends over 13 amino acids. CDR3 residues: CASSLSANTEAFF. Here the CDR3 DNA reads TGTGCCAGCAGCTTGTCGGCGAACACTGAAGCTTTCTTT. The entire variable domain, with the rest obtained from reference TRBV7-3 and TRBJ1-1, is as follows: GAGVSQTPSNKVTEKGKYVELRCDPISGHTALYWYRQSLGQGPEFLIYFQGTGAADDSGLPNDRFFAVRPEGSVSTLKIQRTERGDSAVYLCASSLSANTEAFFGQGTRLTVV.

In its sample, this clone was seen once. CDR3 in DNA: TGCGCCAGCAGCCCCGGGGGTAGCGGAGTCCAAGAGACCCAGTACTTC. This translates into CASSPGGSGVQETQYF. The rearrangement joins TRBV5-1 to TRBJ2-5, with D perhaps TRBD2 (6 bases). Per the germline V gene, CDR1 is SGHRS and CDR2 is YFSETQ. The length of the CDR3 is 16 residues. The germline V and J ends were trimmed by 4 bases and 1 base, with 17 bases remaining between them. The whole variable domain, remainder taken from reference TRBV5-1 and TRBJ2-5, is KAGVTQTPRYLIKTRGQQVTLSCSPISGHRSVSWYQQTPGQGLQFLFEYFSETQRNKGNFPGRFSGRQFSNSRSEMNVSTLELGDSALYLCASSPGGSGVQETQYFGPGTRLLVL.

The rearrangement joins TRBV18 to TRBJ2-7; D is possibly TRBD2 (6 bases). The CDR3 totals 14 residues. In germline, CDR1 is KGHSH, CDR2 LQKENI. V lost 1 base, J lost 3 bases, and 10 bases lay in between. For the CDR3, the DNA is TGTGCCAGCTCACCACGGCGGGAAGTCTACGAGCAGTACTTC. This translates into CASSPRREVYEQYF.

V is TRBV28 and J is TRBJ2-7; 11 bases align to TRBD2. The CDR3 loop spans 17 amino acids. Trimming cost V 6 bases and J 4 bases; bases outside gene matches: 14. CDR1 and CDR2 (germline): MDHEN, SYDVKM. CDR3: CASREGLMGLADYEQYF. The CDR3, as DNA: TGTGCCAGCAGAGAAGGGCTAATGGGACTAGCGGATTACGAGCAGTACTTC. Full variable domain (rest looked up from reference TRBV28 and TRBJ2-7): DVKVTQSSRYLVKRTGEKVFLECVQDMDHENMFWYRQDPGLGLRLIYFSYDVKMKEKGDIPEGYSVSREKKERFSLILESASTNQTSMYLCASREGLMGLADYEQYFGPGTRLTVT.

The V and J genes are TRBV2 and TRBJ2-5; D possibly uses TRBD1 or TRBD2 (5 bases each). The CDR3 covers 13 residues. In germline, CDR1 is SNHLY, CDR2 FYNNEI. The V and J ends lost 4 bases and 7 bases respectively, with 13 bases between them. This chain's CDR3 is CASSGGGDVTQYF. The CDR3 nucleotides are TGTGCCAGCAGTGGTGGTGGGGACGTGACCCAGTACTTC.

The chain carries TRBV28 and TRBJ2-1, with 7 bases aligning to TRBD2. CDR1 and CDR2 from the germline V gene are MDHEN and SYDVKM. Trimming cost V 4 bases and J 2 bases; bases outside gene matches: 8. This CDR3 is built from 16 residues. For the CDR3, the DNA is TGTGCCAGCAGTTCACCCGTAGCGGGTCCCTACAATGAGCAGTTCTTC. Translated: CASSSPVAGPYNEQFF. Full variable domain (rest looked up from reference TRBV28 and TRBJ2-1): DVKVTQSSRYLVKRTGEKVFLECVQDMDHENMFWYRQDPGLGLRLIYFSYDVKMKEKGDIPEGYSVSREKKERFSLILESASTNQTSMYLCASSSPVAGPYNEQFFGPGTRLTVL.

The CDR3 loop reads CASSLQGLSNEQFF. The CDR3 DNA reads TGCGCCAGCAGCTTACAGGGCCTTTCGAATGAGCAGTTCTTC. The genes are TRBV5-1 and TRBJ2-1, with D possibly TRBD1 on 6 matching bases. There are 14 residues in the CDR3. Per germline, CDR1 SGHRS and CDR2 YFSETQ. V was cut by 2 bases and J by 7 bases, with 13 bases left in between.

The chain joins TRBV28 to TRBJ1-6; a weak D match, TRBD1 (5 bases). CDR3 length equals 12 residues. Trimming removed 5 bases from V and 6 bases from J, with 5 bases in between. Germline values: CDR1 MDHEN, CDR2 SYDVKM. CDR3 sequence reads: CASSDSNSPLHF. CDR3 nucleotides: TGTGCCAGCAGTGACAGTAATTCACCCCTCCACTTT.

The J gene is TRBJ1-4, the V gene TRBV7-6, with D maybe TRBD1 (6 bases). The CDR3 consists of 14 residues. Trimming cost V 5 bases and J 10 bases, with 17 bases left between them. The germline V gene encodes CDR1 SGHVS and CDR2 FNYEAQ. CDR3 nucleotides: TGTGCCAGCAGCACCCCCGAGGGGGGCGGAAAACTGTTTTTT. Translated, it gives CASSTPEGGGKLFF.

The CDR3 DNA sequence: TGTGCCCCGGGGGGGAGAAATAAGGAGGAAAAACTGTTTTTT. As protein: CAPGGRNKEEKLFF. The rearrangement uses TRBV21-1 and TRBJ1-4. TRBV21-1 is described as a pseudogene. The CDR3 contains 14 residues.

This clone was recorded once. This sequence joins TRBV7-9 and TRBJ2-1; TRBD2 is a possible D gene (6 bases). Germline CDR1 reads SEHNR; CDR2 reads FQNEAQ (reference sequence). With 2 bases removed from V and 1 base from J, the gap between germline ends came to 15 bases. This CDR3 region has 17 residues. CDR3 DNA: TGTGCCAGCAGCTTACGCTCGAGCGGGTATTCCTACAATGAGCAGTTCTTC. Residues: CASSLRSSGYSYNEQFF.

The rearrangement joins TRBV7-3 to TRBJ2-1, with 7 bases identical to TRBD1. Germline loops: CDR1 SGHTA, CDR2 FQGTGA. The V segment lost 5 bases and the J segment 3 bases; nucleotides outside the gene matches: 13. This CDR3 has 17 residues. This CDR3 is CASSPSWGTANYNEQFF. CDR3 in DNA: TGTGCCAGCAGCCCGAGTTGGGGGACAGCCAACTACAATGAGCAGTTCTTC.

A single count supports this clone. V is TRBV4-3 and J is TRBJ2-1; 9 nucleotides line up with TRBD1. This CDR3 contains 21 residues. Per germline, CDR1 LGHNA and CDR2 YSLEER. The V gene end was trimmed by 4 bases and the J gene end by 4 bases; junction bases not matched to a gene: 23. CDR3 amino acids: CASSRGPRDRVLTLLYNEQFF. DNA for the CDR3: TGCGCCAGCAGCCGGGGCCCCCGGGACAGGGTTCTCACCCTACTATACAATGAGCAGTTCTTC.

The genes are TRBV11-2 and TRBJ1-4; D perhaps matches TRBD1 (6 bases). Deletions cut 2 bases from V and 8 bases from J, with 12 bases between. Germline loops: CDR1 SGHAT, CDR2 FQNNGV. The CDR3 runs 14 residues. This chain's CDR3 is CASSLLGGREKLFF. The CDR3 DNA sequence: TGTGCCAGCAGCTTACTGGGGGGCCGGGAAAAACTGTTTTTT.

This clone was seen just once. This CDR3 reads CATSDPRQGERETQYF. The CDR3 DNA is TGTGCCACCAGTGATCCTCGACAGGGTGAAAGAGAGACCCAGTACTTC. The chain joins TRBV24-1 to TRBJ2-5, with TRBD1 matching over 7 bases. J was trimmed by 4 bases and V by 3 bases; bases with no gene match: 10. This CDR3 has 16 residues. Germline CDR1 reads KGHDR; CDR2 reads SFDVKD.

CDR3 sequence reads: CASRSDRAKPQHF. For the CDR3, the DNA is TGTGCCAGCAGGAGCGACAGGGCCAAGCCCCAGCATTTT. The chain joins TRBV12-3 or TRBV12-4 to TRBJ1-5; 7 bases agree with TRBD1. With V trimmed by 6 bases and J by 8 bases, 7 bases remained unmatched. The CDR3 length is 13 residues.

The genes are TRBV7-9 and TRBJ1-1; D remains unclear. Germline V gene data show CDR1 as SEHNR and CDR2 as FQNEAQ (reference sequence). Trimming removed 1 base from V and 3 bases from J, with 9 bases in between. The CDR3 runs to 14 residues. CDR3 in amino acids: CASSLGVAYTEAFF. As DNA, the CDR3 is TGTGCCAGCAGCTTAGGAGTCGCGTACACTGAAGCTTTCTTT.

This clone was counted a single time. The rearrangement uses TRBV5-5 and TRBJ2-1, with D uncertain. In germline, CDR1 is SGHKS, CDR2 YYEKEE (reference sequence). This CDR3 is 15 amino acids long. Trimming took 4 bases from V and 0 from J, leaving 11 bases between them. CDR3 sequence reads: CASSPDDSSYNEQFF. CDR3 nucleotides: TGTGCCAGCAGCCCAGACGATAGCTCCTACAATGAGCAGTTCTTC. The variable domain in full, with the rest retrieved from reference TRBV5-5 and TRBJ2-1, is DAGVTQSPTHLIKTRGQQVTLRCSPISGHKSVSWYQQVLGQGPQFIFQYYEKEERGRGNFPDRFSARQFPNYSSELNVNALLLGDSALYLCASSPDDSSYNEQFFGPGTRLTVL.